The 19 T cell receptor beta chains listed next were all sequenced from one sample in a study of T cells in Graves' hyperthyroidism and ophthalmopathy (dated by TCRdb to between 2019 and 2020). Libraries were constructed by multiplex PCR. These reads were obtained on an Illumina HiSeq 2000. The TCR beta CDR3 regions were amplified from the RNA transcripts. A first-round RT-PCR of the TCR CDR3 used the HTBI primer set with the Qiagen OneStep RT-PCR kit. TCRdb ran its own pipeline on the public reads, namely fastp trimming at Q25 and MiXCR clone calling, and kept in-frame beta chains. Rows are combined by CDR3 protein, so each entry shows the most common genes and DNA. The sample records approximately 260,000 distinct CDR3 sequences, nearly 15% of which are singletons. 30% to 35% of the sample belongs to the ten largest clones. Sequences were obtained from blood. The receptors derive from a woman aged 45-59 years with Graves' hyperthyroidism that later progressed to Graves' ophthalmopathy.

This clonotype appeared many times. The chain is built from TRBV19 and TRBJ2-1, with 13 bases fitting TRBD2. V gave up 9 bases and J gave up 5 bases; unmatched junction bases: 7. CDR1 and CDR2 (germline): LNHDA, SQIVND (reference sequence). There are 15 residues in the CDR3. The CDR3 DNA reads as TGTGCCAGCTATCATGGACTAGCGGGAGACAATGAGCAGTTCTTC. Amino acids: CASYHGLAGDNEQFF. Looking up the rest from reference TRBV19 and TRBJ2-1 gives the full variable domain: DGGITQSPKYLFRKEGQNVTLSCEQNLNHDAMYWYRQDPGQGLRLIYYSQIVNDFQKGDIAEGYSVSREKKESFPLTVTSAQKNPTAFYLCASYHGLAGDNEQFFGPGTRLTVL.

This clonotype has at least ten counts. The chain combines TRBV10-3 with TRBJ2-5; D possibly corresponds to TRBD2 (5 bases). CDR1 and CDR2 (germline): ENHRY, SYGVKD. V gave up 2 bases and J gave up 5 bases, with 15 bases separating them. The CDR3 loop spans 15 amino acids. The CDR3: CAISEAAASEETQYF. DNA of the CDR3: TGTGCCATCAGTGAGGCAGCGGCGAGCGAGGAGACCCAGTACTTC.

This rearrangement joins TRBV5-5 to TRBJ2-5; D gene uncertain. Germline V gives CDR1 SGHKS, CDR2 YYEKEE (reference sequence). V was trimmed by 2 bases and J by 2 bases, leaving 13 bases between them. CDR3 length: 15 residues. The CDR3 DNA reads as TGTGCCAGCAGCTTTTTGCTACAGATACAAGAGACCCAGTACTTC. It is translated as CASSFLLQIQETQYF.

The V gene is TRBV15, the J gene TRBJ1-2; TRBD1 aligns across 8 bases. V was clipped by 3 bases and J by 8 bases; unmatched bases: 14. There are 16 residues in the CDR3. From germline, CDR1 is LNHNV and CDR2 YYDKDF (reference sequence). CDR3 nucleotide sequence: TGTGCCACCAGCAGGGCTAAGACCGGGACAGGCGGCGGCTACACCTTC. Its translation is CATSRAKTGTGGGYTF.

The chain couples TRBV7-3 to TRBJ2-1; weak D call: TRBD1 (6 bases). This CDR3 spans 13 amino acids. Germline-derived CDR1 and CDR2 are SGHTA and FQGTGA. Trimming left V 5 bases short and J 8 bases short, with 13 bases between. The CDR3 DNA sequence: TGTGCCAGCAGCCTACAGGGTTTGGATGAGCAGTTCTTC. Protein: CASSLQGLDEQFF.

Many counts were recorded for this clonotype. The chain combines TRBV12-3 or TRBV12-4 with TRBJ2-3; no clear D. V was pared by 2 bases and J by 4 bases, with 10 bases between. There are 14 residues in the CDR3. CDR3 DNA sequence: TGTGCCAGCAGTTTACTCCAACCGGCAGATACGCAGTATTTT. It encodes CASSLLQPADTQYF.

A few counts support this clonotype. CDR3 DNA sequence: TGTGCCAGCAGTTTTGAGACTCAAGGGCAGTACTTC. Its protein is CASSFETQGQYF. The V and J genes are TRBV12-3 or TRBV12-4 and TRBJ2-7; D is unclear. There are 12 residues in the CDR3. V shed 3 bases and J shed 9 bases, with 12 bases lying between them.

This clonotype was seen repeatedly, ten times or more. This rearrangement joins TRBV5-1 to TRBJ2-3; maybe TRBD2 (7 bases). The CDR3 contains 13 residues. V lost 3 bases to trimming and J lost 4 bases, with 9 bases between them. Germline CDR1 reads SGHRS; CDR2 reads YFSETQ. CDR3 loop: CASSSGGPDTQYF. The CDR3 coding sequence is TGCGCCAGCAGCTCGGGGGGCCCAGATACGCAGTATTTT.

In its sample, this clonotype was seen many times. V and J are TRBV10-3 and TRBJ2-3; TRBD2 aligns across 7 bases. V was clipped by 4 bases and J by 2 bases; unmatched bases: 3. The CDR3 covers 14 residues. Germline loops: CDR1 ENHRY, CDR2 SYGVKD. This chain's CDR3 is CAISAGGPTDTQYF. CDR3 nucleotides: TGTGCCATCAGTGCGGGGGGACCCACAGATACGCAGTATTTT.

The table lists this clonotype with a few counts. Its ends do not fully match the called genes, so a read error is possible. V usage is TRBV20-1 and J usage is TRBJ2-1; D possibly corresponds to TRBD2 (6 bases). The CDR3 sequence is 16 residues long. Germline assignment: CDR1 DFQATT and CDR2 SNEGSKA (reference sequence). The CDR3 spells CSARPVISGLINKQFF. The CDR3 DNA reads TGCAGTGCTAGACCCGTTATTTCGGGACTCATCAATAAGCAGTTCTTC.

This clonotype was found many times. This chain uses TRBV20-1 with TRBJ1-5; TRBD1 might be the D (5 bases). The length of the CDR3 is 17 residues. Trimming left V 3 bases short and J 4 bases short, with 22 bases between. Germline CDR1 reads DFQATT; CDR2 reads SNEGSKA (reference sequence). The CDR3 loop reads CSARTNFDRGSNQPQHF. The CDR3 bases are TGCAGTGCTAGGACAAACTTTGACCGGGGCTCAAATCAGCCCCAGCATTTT.

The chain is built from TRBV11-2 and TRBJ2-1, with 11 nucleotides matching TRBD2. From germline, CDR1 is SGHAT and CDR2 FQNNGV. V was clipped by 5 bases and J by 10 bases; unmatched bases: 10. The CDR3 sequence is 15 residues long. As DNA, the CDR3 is TGTGCCAGCAGCCAATCCGGGACTAGCGGCGCCGAGCAGTTCTTC. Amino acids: CASSQSGTSGAEQFF.

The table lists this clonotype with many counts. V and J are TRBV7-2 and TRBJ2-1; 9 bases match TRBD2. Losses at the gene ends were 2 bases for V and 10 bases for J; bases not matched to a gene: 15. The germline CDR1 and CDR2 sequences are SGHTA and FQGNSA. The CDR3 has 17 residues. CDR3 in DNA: TGTGCCAGCAGCTTAAGAAGAAAGGGGCTAGCGGGACGGGAGCAGTTCTTC. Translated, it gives CASSLRRKGLAGREQFF.

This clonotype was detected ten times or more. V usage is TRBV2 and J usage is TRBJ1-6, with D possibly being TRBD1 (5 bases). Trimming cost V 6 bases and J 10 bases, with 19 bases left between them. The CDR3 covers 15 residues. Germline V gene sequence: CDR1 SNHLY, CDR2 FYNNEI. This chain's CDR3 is CASSVTGTQRSPLHF. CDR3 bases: TGTGCCAGCAGCGTAACCGGGACTCAGCGGTCACCCCTCCACTTT.

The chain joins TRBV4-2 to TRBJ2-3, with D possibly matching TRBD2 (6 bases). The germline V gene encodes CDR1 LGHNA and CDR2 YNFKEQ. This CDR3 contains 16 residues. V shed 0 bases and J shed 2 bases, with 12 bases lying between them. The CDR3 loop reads CASSQEGAGNTDTQYF. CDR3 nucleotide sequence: TGTGCCAGCAGCCAAGAGGGAGCGGGTAACACAGATACGCAGTATTTT.

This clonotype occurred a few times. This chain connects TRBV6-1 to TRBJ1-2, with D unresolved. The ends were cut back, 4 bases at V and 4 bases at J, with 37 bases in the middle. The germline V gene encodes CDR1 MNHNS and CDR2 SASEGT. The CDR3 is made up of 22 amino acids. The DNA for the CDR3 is TGTGCCAGCAGTGCGGACTTAATCGTTGAGATGGTTTCAAACGATTTCAGCTATGGCTACACCTTC. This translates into CASSADLIVEMVSNDFSYGYTF.

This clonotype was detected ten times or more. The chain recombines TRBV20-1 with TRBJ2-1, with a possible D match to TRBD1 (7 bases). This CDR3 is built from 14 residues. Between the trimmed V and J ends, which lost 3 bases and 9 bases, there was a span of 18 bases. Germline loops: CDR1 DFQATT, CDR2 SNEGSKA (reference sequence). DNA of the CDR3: TGCAGTGCTAGCCAGGGGGGAGACTATATTGAGCAGTTCTTC. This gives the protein CSASQGGDYIEQFF.

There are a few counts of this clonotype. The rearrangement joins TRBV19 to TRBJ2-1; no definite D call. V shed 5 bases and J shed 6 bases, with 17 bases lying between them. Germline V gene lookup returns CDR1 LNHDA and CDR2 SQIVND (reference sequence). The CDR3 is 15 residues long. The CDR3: CASSLSLQPSNEQFF. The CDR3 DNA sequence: TGTGCCAGTAGTCTCAGCCTCCAACCTTCCAATGAGCAGTTCTTC. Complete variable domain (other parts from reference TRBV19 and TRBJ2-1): DGGITQSPKYLFRKEGQNVTLSCEQNLNHDAMYWYRQDPGQGLRLIYYSQIVNDFQKGDIAEGYSVSREKKESFPLTVTSAQKNPTAFYLCASSLSLQPSNEQFFGPGTRLTVL.

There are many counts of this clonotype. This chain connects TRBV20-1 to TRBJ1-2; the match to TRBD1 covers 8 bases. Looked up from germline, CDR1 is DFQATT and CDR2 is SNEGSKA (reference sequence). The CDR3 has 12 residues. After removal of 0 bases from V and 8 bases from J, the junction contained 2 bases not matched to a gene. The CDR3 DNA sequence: TGCAGTGCTAGAGATCGGACAGGGGGCTACACCTTC. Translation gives CSARDRTGGYTF.